These 29 T cell receptor beta chains came from one sample sequenced in a study of OX40 agonist ivuxolimab in advanced cancers. Libraries were prepared by immunoSEQ multiplex PCR; TCRdb keeps only in-frame clonotypes and omits some of them. The profile shows 80,000 to 100,000 clones, roughly 89% of them singletons. This specimen was CD4+ or CD8+ T cells sorted from blood, taken in a trial of the OX40 agonist ivuxolimab. Receptors originate from an adult with an advanced solid tumor such as melanoma, head and neck, liver or kidney cancer.

The CDR3 sequence: CASSLAPQGYSNQPQHF. CDR3 nucleotide sequence: TGCGCCAGCAGCTTGGCCCCCCAGGGGTATAGCAATCAGCCCCAGCATTTT. The chain joins TRBV5-1 to TRBJ1-5, with D maybe TRBD1 (6 bases). This CDR3 has 17 residues. With 0 bases removed from V and 0 bases from J, the gap between germline ends came to 13 bases. The germline gives CDR1 SGHRS, CDR2 YFSETQ.

The rearrangement links TRBV28 to TRBJ1-2, with 7 bases lining up with TRBD1. Trimming removed 11 bases from V and 6 bases from J; junction bases left unmatched: 12. The germline CDR1 and CDR2 sequences are MDHEN and SYDVKM. The CDR3 runs 13 residues. CDR3 region: CAGQGGGTDGYTF. In nucleotides, the CDR3 is TGTGCCGGCCAAGGAGGGGGCACCGATGGCTACACCTTC.

The chain employs TRBV27 and TRBJ2-1; TRBD2 is a possible D gene (6 bases). The CDR3 is 13 residues long. The ends were cut back, 6 bases at V and 4 bases at J, with 10 bases in the middle. Germline V lookup: CDR1 MNHEY, CDR2 SMNVEV (reference sequence). In DNA, the CDR3 is TGTGCCAGCAGCCTCGGGGGTTACAATGAGCAGTTCTTC. Translation: CASSLGGYNEQFF.

The rearrangement uses TRBV4-3 and TRBJ1-5, with 7 bases that match TRBD1. There are 15 residues in the CDR3. V shed 1 base and J 6 bases; nucleotides not matched to a gene: 6. CDR1 LGHNA and CDR2 YSLEER come from the germline V gene. This CDR3 reads CASSQVGGGGQPQHF. The CDR3 nucleotides read TGCGCCAGCAGCCAAGTCGGAGGGGGCGGTCAGCCCCAGCATTTT.

CDR3 in amino acids: CASSVGAKTEGETQYF. The CDR3 DNA is TGTGCCAGCAGCGTGGGGGCTAAGACCGAGGGGGAGACCCAGTACTTC. V is TRBV9 and J is TRBJ2-5, with D tentatively TRBD1 (6 bases). V lost 2 bases to trimming and J lost 5 bases, with 19 bases between them. CDR1 is SGDLS, CDR2 YYNGEE, per germline. CDR3 length equals 16 residues.

The CDR3 DNA is TGTGCCAGCAGCTTTTCAGGGAGGCCCACCGGGGAGCTGTTTTTT. This encodes CASSFSGRPTGELFF. This rearrangement joins TRBV5-4 to TRBJ2-2; maybe TRBD2 (6 bases). Germline V CDR1 and CDR2: SGHNT, YYREEE (reference sequence). The CDR3 totals 15 residues. With 2 bases removed from V and 4 bases from J, the gap between germline ends came to 12 bases. Together with reference TRBV5-4 and TRBJ2-2, the CDR3 gives the full variable domain: ETGVTQSPTHLIKTRGQQVTLRCSSQSGHNTVSWYQQALGQGPQFIFQYYREEENGRGNFPPRFSGLQFPNYSSELNVNALELDDSALYLCASSFSGRPTGELFFGEGSRLTVL.

The chain uses TRBV12-5 and TRBJ2-3; D not certain. Germline-derived CDR1 and CDR2 are LGHNT and FRNRAP. The CDR3 length is 13 residues. Trimming removed 1 base at V and 7 bases at J, with 9 bases between. The CDR3 is CASGLAPSNTQYF. The DNA of the CDR3 is TGTGCTAGTGGTTTGGCACCCAGCAATACGCAGTATTTT.

This rearrangement joins TRBV5-1 to TRBJ1-1, with D possibly TRBD1 on 6 matching bases. Trimming removed 4 bases at V and 1 base at J, with 11 bases between. The CDR3 sequence is 14 residues long. The V gene's germline CDR1 is SGHRS and CDR2 YFSETQ. This chain's CDR3 is CASSVQTGNTEAFF. The DNA for the CDR3 is TGCGCCAGCAGCGTCCAGACAGGGAACACTGAAGCTTTCTTT.

This chain uses TRBV11-2 with TRBJ1-6, with D possibly being TRBD1 (6 bases). Per the germline V gene, CDR1 is SGHAT and CDR2 is FQNNGV. The V end lost 5 bases, the J end lost 0 bases, and 8 bases lay between the germline ends. This CDR3 contains 15 residues. In nucleotides, the CDR3 is TGTGCCAGCAGCCCCAGGGGCTCCTATAATTCACCCCTCCACTTT. Translation gives CASSPRGSYNSPLHF.

The V call is TRBV29-1, the J call TRBJ2-7, with 7 bases matching TRBD1. Germline trimming cut 4 bases from V and 5 bases from J; bases unmatched to any gene: 2. The germline gives CDR1 SQVTM, CDR2 ANQGSEA. The length of the CDR3 is 11 residues. In DNA form, the CDR3 reads TGCAGCGTTGCTGACAGGGACGAGCAGTACTTC. This codes for CSVADRDEQYF.

This clone was seen only once. This rearrangement joins TRBV6-5 to TRBJ2-3, with D possibly matching TRBD1 (7 bases). Trimming left V 6 bases short and J 10 bases short, with 23 bases between. Per germline, CDR1 MNHEY and CDR2 SVGAGI. This CDR3 has 15 residues. The CDR3 nucleotides are TGTGCCAGCAGGAAAAATGGAGGGGGCGGCGTTCCGCAGTATTTT. Amino acids: CASRKNGGGGVPQYF.

This clone was counted a few times. The CDR3 region has the DNA TGTGCCAGCAGTTTATGGGCCGAGCAGTACTTC. Encoded protein: CASSLWAEQYF. The V and J genes are TRBV28 and TRBJ2-7; D gene ambiguous. Per the germline V gene, CDR1 is MDHEN and CDR2 is SYDVKM. With 0 bases removed from V and 6 bases from J, the gap between germline ends came to 3 bases. The CDR3 runs to 11 residues.

This chain links TRBV5-1 with TRBJ2-7; D unresolved. The CDR3 runs to 16 residues. V lost 0 bases to trimming and J lost 7 bases, with 20 bases between them. The germline V gene has CDR1 SGHRS and CDR2 YFSETQ. The DNA for the CDR3 is TGCGCCAGCAGCTTGGCCGCGCTAGTAGGGTCAGAAGAGCAGTACTTC. Its translation: CASSLAALVGSEEQYF. Full variable domain (rest looked up from reference TRBV5-1 and TRBJ2-7): KAGVTQTPRYLIKTRGQQVTLSCSPISGHRSVSWYQQTPGQGLQFLFEYFSETQRNKGNFPGRFSGRQFSNSRSEMNVSTLELGDSALYLCASSLAALVGSEEQYFGPGTRLTVT.

The chain combines TRBV2 with TRBJ1-1, with D uncertain. The CDR3 totals 13 residues. Trimming pared 7 bases from V and 1 base from J, leaving 10 bases between. Germline CDR1 and CDR2: SNHLY and FYNNEI. In nucleotides, the CDR3 is TGTGCCAGCAACCGAGTTCCGAACACTGAAGCTTTCTTT. Its protein is CASNRVPNTEAFF.

The rearrangement links TRBV15 to TRBJ1-6, with 8 positions matching TRBD1. The CDR3 loop spans 14 amino acids. Germline lookup yields CDR1 LNHNV and CDR2 YYDKDF (reference sequence). J lost 11 bases, V lost 1 base, and 4 bases had no gene match. In DNA, the CDR3 is TGTGCCACCAGCAGAGGACAGGGGTGGACACCCCTCCACTTT. Protein: CATSRGQGWTPLHF.

The chain recombines TRBV5-1 with TRBJ1-2, with 10 positions matching TRBD1. This CDR3 has 15 amino acids. Germline CDR1 SGHRS, CDR2 YFSETQ. Unmatched junction bases numbered 9, after V lost 2 bases and J lost 8 bases. CDR3 coding DNA: TGCGCCAGCAGCTTATCGAGGGGACAGGGGAGCGGCTACACCTTC. Translating gives CASSLSRGQGSGYTF.

The chain carries TRBV7-9 and TRBJ2-5, with TRBD1 identical over 7 bases. The CDR3 covers 14 residues. From germline, CDR1 is SEHNR and CDR2 FQNEAQ (reference sequence). V was pared by 1 base and J by 4 bases, with 3 bases of the junction left unmatched. CDR3 protein: CASSLEGASETQYF. The CDR3 nucleotides are TGTGCCAGCAGCTTAGAGGGGGCCTCAGAGACCCAGTACTTC.

The V and J genes are TRBV5-4 and TRBJ2-7; 10 bases match TRBD1. The CDR3 length is 14 residues. V lost 4 bases, J lost 3 bases, and 4 bases stayed unmatched. Germline CDR1 reads SGHNT; CDR2 reads YYREEE (reference sequence). In DNA, the CDR3 is TGTGCCAGCAGCCCGACAGGGGGCCGCTACGAGCAGTACTTC. It translates to CASSPTGGRYEQYF.

CDR3: CSDDGGGPGYTF. CDR3 nucleotide sequence: TGCAGCGACGACGGAGGAGGGCCTGGCTACACCTTC. The chain couples TRBV29-1 to TRBJ1-2; no reliable D call. Germline V gene sequence: CDR1 SQVTM, CDR2 ANQGSEA. The length of the CDR3 is 12 residues. The ends were cut back, 7 bases at V and 7 bases at J, with 16 bases in the middle.

J is TRBJ2-3 and V is TRBV18, with D possibly matching TRBD2 (5 bases). Per the germline V gene, CDR1 is KGHSH and CDR2 is LQKENI. This CDR3 contains 15 residues. Between the trimmed V and J ends, which lost 2 bases and 2 bases, there was a span of 11 bases. The CDR3 loop reads CASSPERILTDTQYF. The CDR3, as DNA: TGTGCCAGCTCACCAGAGCGGATTCTCACAGATACGCAGTATTTT.

J is TRBJ2-2 and V is TRBV10-1; D possibly corresponds to TRBD2 (7 bases). The CDR3 runs to 16 residues. Trimming removed 1 base from V and 4 bases from J, with 13 bases in between. Germline V gene lookup returns CDR1 WNHNN and CDR2 SYGVQD (reference sequence). In DNA, the CDR3 is TGCGCCAGCAGTGAGTTGGCGGGGGCCCGCACCGGGGAGCTGTTTTTT. Translated: CASSELAGARTGELFF.

The chain joins TRBV6-6 to TRBJ2-1, with D possibly being TRBD1 (6 bases). The V end lost 9 bases, the J end lost 0 bases, and 15 bases lay between the germline ends. The CDR3 has 15 amino acids. In germline, CDR1 is MNHNY, CDR2 SVGAGI (reference sequence). The CDR3 nucleotides read TGTGCCAGTAGAGGGGGTCCCAGCTCCTACAATGAGCAGTTCTTC. Translating gives CASRGGPSSYNEQFF.

Remarks on this clone: The junction does not match germline at one end; this may be a read error. The chain carries TRBV7-7 and TRBJ1-3; perhaps TRBD1 as D (5 bases). Germline loops: CDR1 SSHAT, CDR2 FNYEAQ (reference sequence). CDR3 size: 16 residues. Here the CDR3 reads CASSPGAAGSGNTIYF. The CDR3 DNA reads as TGTGCTAGCAGCCCCGGGGCAGCCGGCTCTGGAAACACCATATATTTT.

This clone occurred many times. This chain uses TRBV19 with TRBJ1-1; no definite D call. The V end lost 2 bases, the J end lost 0 bases, and 4 bases lay between the germline ends. The CDR3 covers 13 residues. The germline gives CDR1 LNHDA, CDR2 SQIVND (reference sequence). The CDR3 reads CASSIIVNTEAFF. CDR3 nucleotide sequence: TGTGCCAGTAGTATAATCGTGAACACTGAAGCTTTCTTT.

The table lists this clone with many counts. V gene TRBV6-5 combines with J gene TRBJ1-6; unclear D gene. Trimming cost V 1 base and J 9 bases, with 7 bases left between them. The CDR3 runs 13 residues. The germline CDR1 and CDR2 sequences are MNHEY and SVGAGI. The CDR3 nucleotides read TGTGCCAGCAGTTACTTACGGGGTTCACCCCTCCACTTT. Translating it yields CASSYLRGSPLHF.

The chain is built from TRBV9 and TRBJ1-6, with 8 bases matching TRBD1. With V trimmed by 4 bases and J by 7 bases, 7 bases remained unmatched. This CDR3 spans 15 amino acids. The germline gives CDR1 SGDLS, CDR2 YYNGEE. CDR3 coding DNA: TGTGCCAGCAGCAGACAGGGGCGAGGCAATTCACCCCTCCACTTT. Protein sequence: CASSRQGRGNSPLHF.

The chain carries TRBV5-1 and TRBJ2-2; D perhaps matches TRBD2 (6 bases). This CDR3 comprises 16 residues. The ends were cut back, 6 bases at V and 2 bases at J, with 17 bases in the middle. Per germline, CDR1 SGHRS and CDR2 YFSETQ. CDR3 region: CASKRLVETNTGELFF. The CDR3 DNA reads as TGCGCCAGCAAACGACTAGTGGAGACAAACACCGGGGAGCTGTTTTTT.

This sequence joins TRBV7-3 and TRBJ1-1; TRBD1 agrees at 7 bases. CDR3 size: 13 residues. CDR1 SGHTA and CDR2 FQGTGA come from the germline V gene. Trimming cost V 4 bases and J 7 bases; bases outside gene matches: 6. DNA of the CDR3: TGTGCCAGCAGCTCGACAGGGTCGGGTGAAGCTTTCTTT. It encodes CASSSTGSGEAFF.

This clone was detected once. V is TRBV2 and J is TRBJ2-3; no clear D. The V end lost 2 bases, the J end lost 0 bases, and 3 bases lay between the germline ends. Germline V lookup: CDR1 SNHLY, CDR2 FYNNEI. CDR3 length: 13 residues. This chain's CDR3 is CASSEKSTDTQYF. CDR3 DNA sequence: TGTGCCAGCAGTGAAAAAAGCACAGATACGCAGTATTTT. Supplemented by reference TRBV2 and TRBJ2-3, the full variable domain reads EPEVTQTPSHQVTQMGQEVILRCVPISNHLYFYWYRQILGQKVEFLVSFYNNEISEKSEIFDDQFSVERPDGSNFTLKIRSTKLEDSAMYFCASSEKSTDTQYFGPGTRLTVL.